The 26 T cell receptor beta chains below all came from one sample that was sequenced in a study of T cell responses to AZD1222 COVID-19 vaccine. The protocol was immunoSEQ multiplex PCR, while the TCRdb copy is restricted to in-frame clones and leaves out a portion. The data hold 100,000 to 150,000 clones, with about 91% observed a single time. Sequenced material: peripheral blood, taken 28 days after the second AZD1222 dose. The receptors derive from an adult who received the AZD1222 COVID-19 vaccine.

The chain carries TRBV5-1 and TRBJ1-1; D unresolved. The CDR3 totals 15 residues. Trimming took 0 bases from V and 0 from J, leaving 9 bases between them. Germline lookup yields CDR1 SGHRS and CDR2 YFSETQ. CDR3 DNA: TGCGCCAGCAGCTTGGACGGGGTCCTGAACACTGAAGCTTTCTTT. Its translation: CASSLDGVLNTEAFF. Together with reference TRBV5-1 and TRBJ1-1, the CDR3 gives the full variable domain: KAGVTQTPRYLIKTRGQQVTLSCSPISGHRSVSWYQQTPGQGLQFLFEYFSETQRNKGNFPGRFSGRQFSNSRSEMNVSTLELGDSALYLCASSLDGVLNTEAFFGQGTRLTVV.

This sequence joins TRBV7-8 and TRBJ1-6, with TRBD1 matching 7 bases. CDR1 is SGHVS and CDR2 is FQNEAQ in the germline V gene. The CDR3 covers 14 residues. The trim removed 6 bases at V and 7 bases at J, leaving 6 bases unmatched. The chain's CDR3 is CASSQDRTNSPLHF. CDR3 coding DNA: TGTGCCAGCAGTCAGGACAGGACAAATTCACCCCTCCACTTT.

Concerning this clone itself: An end of the junction does not agree with germline; a read error may underlie this. The V gene is TRBV5-1, the J gene TRBJ1-6, with a weak D call TRBD1 (6 bases). Germline V gene data show CDR1 as SGHRS and CDR2 as YFSETQ. The CDR3 length is 14 residues. CDR3 coding DNA: TGCGCCAGCAGCCCGCAGGACAGTTTTTCAGCCCTCCACTTT. This translates into CASSPQDSFSALHF.

This chain joins TRBV27 and TRBJ1-3; D is unresolved. This CDR3 contains 16 residues. The V and J ends lost 2 bases and 0 bases respectively, with 11 bases between them. The germline V gene has CDR1 MNHEY and CDR2 SMNVEV (reference sequence). CDR3 region: CASSLLGGYSGNTIYF. CDR3 DNA sequence: TGTGCCAGCAGTTTACTGGGAGGCTACTCTGGAAACACCATATATTTT.

This rearrangement joins TRBV2 to TRBJ1-6, with D hard to call. The V end was cut by 7 bases, the J end by 7 bases, with 14 bases between. CDR3 length: 14 amino acids. From germline, CDR1 is SNHLY and CDR2 FYNNEI. CDR3 DNA: TGTGCCAGCACTAGGCTAGTGGGGAATTCACCCCTCCACTTT. Encoded protein: CASTRLVGNSPLHF.

This sequence joins TRBV9 and TRBJ2-7; 7 bases fit TRBD1. Germline V gene sequence: CDR1 SGDLS, CDR2 YYNGEE. The V gene end was trimmed by 3 bases and the J gene end by 2 bases; junction bases not matched to a gene: 5. This CDR3 region has 14 residues. In DNA form, the CDR3 reads TGTGCCAGCAGCGCCGCAGGGGGACCCTACGAGCAGTACTTC. It codes for CASSAAGGPYEQYF.

The gene calls are TRBV2 and TRBJ2-7, with D perhaps assigned TRBD1 or TRBD2 (5 bases each). V lost 11 bases and J 3 bases, leaving 17 bases between the germline ends. Germline-derived CDR1 and CDR2 are SNHLY and FYNNEI. The CDR3 is made up of 13 amino acids. The chain's CDR3 is CAGRWDARYEQYF. CDR3 nucleotide sequence: TGTGCCGGACGGTGGGACGCGCGCTACGAGCAGTACTTC.

This chain joins TRBV19 and TRBJ1-5, with TRBD1 as a possible D gene (6 bases). This CDR3 is 15 amino acids long. Deletions cut 2 bases from V and 5 bases from J, with 13 bases between. Germline CDR1 reads LNHDA; CDR2 reads SQIVND (reference sequence). The CDR3 DNA is TGTGCCAGTAGTATATCCGGGGGGCCCCATCAGCCCCAGCATTTT. This sequence encodes CASSISGGPHQPQHF.

This rearrangement joins TRBV6-6 to TRBJ1-6; D is possibly TRBD1 (6 bases). In germline, CDR1 is MNHNY, CDR2 SVGAGI (reference sequence). CDR3 size: 17 residues. The germline V and J ends were trimmed by 5 bases and 3 bases, with 17 bases remaining between them. In DNA form, the CDR3 reads TGTGCCAGCAGTCCCATCAGGGGCCTTAACTATAATTCACCCCTCCACTTT. Amino acid sequence: CASSPIRGLNYNSPLHF.

This chain links TRBV9 with TRBJ2-3; D could derive from TRBD1 or TRBD2 (5 bases each). This CDR3 is built from 15 residues. V was trimmed by 3 bases and J by 3 bases, leaving 14 bases between them. Germline V gene lookup returns CDR1 SGDLS and CDR2 YYNGEE. The chain's CDR3 is CASSGGSSVTDTQYF. CDR3 sequence (DNA): TGTGCCAGCAGCGGGGGGAGTAGCGTTACAGATACGCAGTATTTT.

V usage is TRBV6-5 and J usage is TRBJ1-5; D is unclear. This CDR3 is 14 amino acids long. Per germline, CDR1 MNHEY and CDR2 SVGAGI. Trimming shortened V by 9 bases and J by 0 bases, and 12 bases separated the two germline ends. CDR3 in amino acids: CASRGLYSNQPQHF. In DNA form, the CDR3 reads TGTGCCAGTCGGGGTTTATATAGCAATCAGCCCCAGCATTTT.

In this sample, this clone turned up once. J is TRBJ2-1 and V is TRBV7-2; TRBD1 is a possible D gene (6 bases). The length of the CDR3 is 13 residues. V lost 4 bases, J lost 7 bases, and 11 bases lay in between. Germline V lookup: CDR1 SGHTA, CDR2 FQGNSA. CDR3 sequence: CASSSDRRNEQFF. Here the CDR3 DNA reads TGTGCCAGCAGCTCCGACAGGCGGAATGAGCAGTTCTTC.

V gene TRBV3-1 (or the pseudogene TRBV3-2) combines with J gene TRBJ2-3; 10 bases are a match to TRBD1. CDR3 length: 16 residues. With 4 bases clipped from V and 0 bases from J, the junction kept 4 bases outside the gene matches. CDR1 LGHDT and CDR2 YNNKEL come from the germline V gene (reference sequence). The DNA of the CDR3 is TGTGCCAGCAGCCCCATGGGACAGGGGAGCACAGATACGCAGTATTTT. Protein product: CASSPMGQGSTDTQYF.

The CDR3 spells CASSLLDREQFF. In DNA, the CDR3 is TGCGCCAGCAGCTTGCTGGACAGGGAGCAGTTCTTC. The chain couples TRBV5-1 to TRBJ2-1, with 7 nucleotides matching TRBD1. This CDR3 is 12 amino acids long. Germline loops: CDR1 SGHRS, CDR2 YFSETQ. After removal of 1 base from V and 10 bases from J, the junction contained 2 bases not matched to a gene.

The count of this clone is one. The chain links TRBV2 to TRBJ2-7; possibly TRBD2 for D (6 bases). CDR1 SNHLY and CDR2 FYNNEI come from the germline V gene. Trimming removed 9 bases at V and 0 bases at J, with 15 bases between. This CDR3 is 14 amino acids long. CDR3 region: CASTTRGNSYEQYF. CDR3 nucleotides: TGTGCCAGTACCACCCGGGGGAACTCCTACGAGCAGTACTTC.

The chain combines TRBV12-3 or TRBV12-4 with TRBJ2-3; D tentatively reads TRBD1 or TRBD2 (5 bases each). The CDR3 has 12 residues. Trimming removed 10 bases from V and 10 bases from J, with 18 bases in between. The CDR3 sequence is CATRDPGSPQYF. In nucleotides, the CDR3 is TGTGCCACCCGGGACCCAGGTAGTCCGCAGTATTTT.

The chain is built from TRBV30 and TRBJ1-1; the D is unclear. CDR1 is GTSNPN and CDR2 is SVGIG in the germline V gene (reference sequence). Trimming removed 0 bases at V and 2 bases at J, with 10 bases between. This CDR3 comprises 14 residues. The CDR3, as DNA: TGTGCCTGGAGTGTACGATCATATAACACTGAAGCTTTCTTT. Encoded protein: CAWSVRSYNTEAFF.

The chain carries TRBV5-5 and TRBJ1-3, with no clear D. The CDR3 sequence is 15 residues long. V lost 1 base to trimming and J lost 1 base, with 9 bases between them. Germline V gene lookup returns CDR1 SGHKS and CDR2 YYEKEE (reference sequence). The CDR3 loop reads CASSLIPGSGNTIYF. The CDR3 nucleotides are TGTGCCAGCAGCTTGATCCCAGGATCTGGAAACACCATATATTTT.

The chain is built from TRBV10-3 and TRBJ2-3; TRBD2 might be the D (5 bases). The CDR3 is made up of 17 amino acids. V lost 0 bases and J 3 bases, leaving 16 bases between the germline ends. Germline CDR1 is ENHRY and CDR2 is SYGVKD. The CDR3, as DNA: TGTGCCATCAGTGAGTCAGACGGGATTGGTTGGACAGATACGCAGTATTTT. Its translation is CAISESDGIGWTDTQYF.

This clone occurred once. The chain uses TRBV5-1 and TRBJ1-5; tentative D call: TRBD1 (5 bases). CDR3 length equals 14 residues. Germline CDR1 SGHRS, CDR2 YFSETQ. The V end lost 4 bases, the J end lost 6 bases, and 14 bases lay between the germline ends. Here the CDR3 reads CASSPTGWTQPQHF. The CDR3 region has the DNA TGCGCCAGCAGCCCAACAGGATGGACTCAGCCCCAGCATTTT.

CDR3 nucleotides: TGTGCCAGCAGTCCTGACAGCTACAATGAGCAGTTCTTC. This codes for CASSPDSYNEQFF. J is TRBJ2-1 and V is TRBV12-3 or TRBV12-4, with D possibly being TRBD1 (5 bases). This CDR3 spans 13 amino acids. Trimming shortened V by 5 bases and J by 3 bases, and 8 bases separated the two germline ends.

This chain joins TRBV7-2 and TRBJ1-4; TRBD1 is a possible D gene (6 bases). This CDR3 comprises 15 residues. Trimming took off 5 bases at V and 4 bases at J, with 14 bases between the two ends. Germline V gene lookup returns CDR1 SGHTA and CDR2 FQGNSA. CDR3 sequence reads: CASSLTRTVNEKLFF. Written as DNA, the CDR3 is TGTGCCAGCAGCCTAACGAGGACAGTTAATGAAAAACTGTTTTTT.

The chain joins TRBV6-5 to TRBJ2-3, with 8 bases fitting TRBD1. Germline values: CDR1 MNHEY, CDR2 SVGAGI. The CDR3 runs to 15 residues. The ends lost 7 bases at V and 1 base at J; junction bases unmatched: 7. CDR3 sequence: CASMRTGYGTDTQYF. In nucleotides, the CDR3 is TGTGCCAGCATGCGGACAGGGTATGGCACAGATACGCAGTATTTT.

The chain uses TRBV30 and TRBJ1-1; unclear D gene. V dropped 3 bases and J dropped 0 bases, with 8 bases sitting between them. The CDR3 runs 13 residues. CDR1 and CDR2 from the germline V gene are GTSNPN and SVGIG (reference sequence). CDR3 protein: CAWSRQLNTEAFF. The CDR3 nucleotides read TGTGCCTGGAGCCGGCAGCTGAACACTGAAGCTTTCTTT.

The CDR3 region is CASSPKDPNTGELFF. The CDR3 nucleotides are TGCGCCAGCAGCCCGAAGGATCCGAACACCGGGGAGCTGTTTTTT. The chain couples TRBV5-1 to TRBJ2-2; D is uncertain. Germline CDR1 is SGHRS and CDR2 is YFSETQ. This CDR3 has 15 amino acids. V shed 4 bases and J shed 0 bases, with 10 bases lying between them.

This chain uses TRBV12-2 with TRBJ2-1; TRBD2 is the table's D call, not checked against the DNA. TRBV12-2 is an annotated pseudogene. CDR3 length: 19 amino acids. In DNA, the CDR3 is TGTGCAAGTCGCTCGTCTAGCGGCCTTAAGCTGAAATACTACAATGAGCAGTTCTTC. It translates to CASRSSSGLKLKYYNEQFF.